This TCR beta chain comes out of a study of cytomegalovirus exposure and HLA in healthy donors. Study-level information: Some 200 million T cells yielded 120 million or so unique TCR beta sequences, as an earlier analysis found.

About this clone itself: No antigen is known for it.

The PCR had 60 Vbeta and 13 Jbeta primers. Sequenced by immunoSEQ multiplex PCR; TCRdb stores in-frame clones only, minus some. The table records roughly 65,000 clones, almost 70% of them present only once. Broader study findings: In a later analysis, V- and J-gene trimming of beta chains associated with a DCLRE1C missense variant, replicated independently. The productive fraction for most TCR beta V segments was about 87% or about 30% in an earlier analysis. HLA alleles were associated with roughly 15,000 TCR beta sequences in a later analysis at 0.05 false discovery rate.

CDR1 is KGHSH and CDR2 is LQKENI in the germline V gene. The CDR3 contains 14 residues. The V end lost 3 bases, the J end lost 13 bases, and 19 bases lay between the germline ends. The sequence was collected from a man aged 35-49 years in good health and CMV-seropositive. This rearrangement joins TRBV18 to TRBJ2-1; unclear D gene. The sequencing sample was made of PBMCs. This CDR3 is CASSPQRSEIKQFF. CDR3 DNA sequence: TGTGCCAGCTCACCTCAAAGGTCGGAGATCAAACAGTTCTTC.